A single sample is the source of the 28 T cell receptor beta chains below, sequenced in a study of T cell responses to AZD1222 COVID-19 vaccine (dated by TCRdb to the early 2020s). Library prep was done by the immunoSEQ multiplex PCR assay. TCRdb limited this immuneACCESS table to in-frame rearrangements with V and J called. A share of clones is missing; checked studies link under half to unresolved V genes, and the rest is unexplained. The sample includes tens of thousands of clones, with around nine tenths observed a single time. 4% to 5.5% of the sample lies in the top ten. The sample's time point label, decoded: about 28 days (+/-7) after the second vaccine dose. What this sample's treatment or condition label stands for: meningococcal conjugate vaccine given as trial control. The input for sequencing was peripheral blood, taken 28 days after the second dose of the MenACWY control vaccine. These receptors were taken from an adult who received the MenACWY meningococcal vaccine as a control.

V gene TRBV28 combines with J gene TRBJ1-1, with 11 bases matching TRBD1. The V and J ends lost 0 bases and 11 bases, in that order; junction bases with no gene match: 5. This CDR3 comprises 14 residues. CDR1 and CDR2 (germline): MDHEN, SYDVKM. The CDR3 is CASSLWGQGDPAFF. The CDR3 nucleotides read TGTGCCAGCAGTTTATGGGGACAGGGGGATCCCGCTTTCTTT.

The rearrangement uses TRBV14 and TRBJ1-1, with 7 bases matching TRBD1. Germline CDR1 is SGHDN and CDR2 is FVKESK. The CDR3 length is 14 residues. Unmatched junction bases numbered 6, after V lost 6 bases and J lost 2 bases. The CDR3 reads CASSLRTGNTEAFF. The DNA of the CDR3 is TGTGCCAGCAGTCTACGGACAGGTAACACTGAAGCTTTCTTT.

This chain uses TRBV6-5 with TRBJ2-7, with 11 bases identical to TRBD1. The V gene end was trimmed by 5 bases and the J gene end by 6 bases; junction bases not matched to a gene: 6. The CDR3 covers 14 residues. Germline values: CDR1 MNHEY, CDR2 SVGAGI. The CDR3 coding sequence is TGTGCCAGCAGTAGAAGGGGGACAGGGGGCGAGCAGTACTTC. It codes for CASSRRGTGGEQYF.

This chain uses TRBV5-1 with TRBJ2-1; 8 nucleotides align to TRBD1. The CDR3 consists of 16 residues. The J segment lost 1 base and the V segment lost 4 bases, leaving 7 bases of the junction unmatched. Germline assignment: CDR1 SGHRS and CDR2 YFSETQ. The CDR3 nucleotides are TGCGCCAGCAGCAGGGTGACAGGGGTATCCTACAATGAGCAGTTCTTC. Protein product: CASSRVTGVSYNEQFF. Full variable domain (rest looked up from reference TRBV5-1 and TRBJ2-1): KAGVTQTPRYLIKTRGQQVTLSCSPISGHRSVSWYQQTPGQGLQFLFEYFSETQRNKGNFPGRFSGRQFSNSRSEMNVSTLELGDSALYLCASSRVTGVSYNEQFFGPGTRLTVL.

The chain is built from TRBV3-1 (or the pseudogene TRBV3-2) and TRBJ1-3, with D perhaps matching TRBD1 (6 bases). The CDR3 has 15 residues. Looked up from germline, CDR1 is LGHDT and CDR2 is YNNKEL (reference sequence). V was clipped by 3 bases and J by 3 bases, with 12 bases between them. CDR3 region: CASSHRGGDGNTIYF. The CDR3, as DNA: TGTGCCAGCAGCCACAGGGGCGGGGATGGAAACACCATATATTTT.

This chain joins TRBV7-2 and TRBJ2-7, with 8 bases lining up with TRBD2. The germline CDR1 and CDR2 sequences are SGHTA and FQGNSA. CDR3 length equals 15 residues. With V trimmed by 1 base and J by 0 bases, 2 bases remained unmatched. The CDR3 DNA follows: TGTGCCAGCAGCTTAGTAGCGGGACTCTCCTACGAGCAGTACTTC. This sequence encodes CASSLVAGLSYEQYF.

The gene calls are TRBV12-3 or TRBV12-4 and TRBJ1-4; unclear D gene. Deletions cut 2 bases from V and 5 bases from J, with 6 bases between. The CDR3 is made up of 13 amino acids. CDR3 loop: CASSLTENEKLFF. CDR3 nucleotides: TGTGCCAGCAGTTTAACCGAAAATGAAAAACTGTTTTTT.

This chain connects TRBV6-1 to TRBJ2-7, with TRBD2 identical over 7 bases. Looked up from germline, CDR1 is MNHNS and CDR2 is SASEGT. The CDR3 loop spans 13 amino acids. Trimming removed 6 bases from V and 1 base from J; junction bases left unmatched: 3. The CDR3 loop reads CASSWEGSYEQYF. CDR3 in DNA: TGTGCCAGCAGCTGGGAGGGATCCTACGAGCAGTACTTC.

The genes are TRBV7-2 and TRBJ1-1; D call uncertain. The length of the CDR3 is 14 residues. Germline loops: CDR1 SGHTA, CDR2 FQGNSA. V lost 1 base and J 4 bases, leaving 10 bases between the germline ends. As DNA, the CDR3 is TGTGCCAGCAGCTTAGTGGGCAGAGGCACTGAAGCTTTCTTT. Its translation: CASSLVGRGTEAFF.

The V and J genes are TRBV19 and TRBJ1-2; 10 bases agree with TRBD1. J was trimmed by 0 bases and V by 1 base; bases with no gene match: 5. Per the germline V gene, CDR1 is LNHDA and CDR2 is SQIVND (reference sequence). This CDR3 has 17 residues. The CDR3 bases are TGTGCCAGTAGTATAGGAAGGACAGGGGGTACTAACTATGGCTACACCTTC. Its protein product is CASSIGRTGGTNYGYTF.

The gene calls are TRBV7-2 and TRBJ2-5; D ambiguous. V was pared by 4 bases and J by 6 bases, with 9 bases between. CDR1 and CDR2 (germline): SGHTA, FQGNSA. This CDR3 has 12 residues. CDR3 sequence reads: CASSSQRQTQYF. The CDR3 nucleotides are TGTGCCAGCAGCTCCCAACGGCAGACCCAGTACTTC.

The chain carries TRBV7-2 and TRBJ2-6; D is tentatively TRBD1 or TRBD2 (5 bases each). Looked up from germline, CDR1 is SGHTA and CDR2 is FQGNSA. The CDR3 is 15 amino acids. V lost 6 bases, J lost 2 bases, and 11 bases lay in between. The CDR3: CASRLRGAGANVLTF. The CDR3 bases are TGTGCCAGCAGACTAAGAGGGGCTGGGGCCAACGTCCTGACTTTC.

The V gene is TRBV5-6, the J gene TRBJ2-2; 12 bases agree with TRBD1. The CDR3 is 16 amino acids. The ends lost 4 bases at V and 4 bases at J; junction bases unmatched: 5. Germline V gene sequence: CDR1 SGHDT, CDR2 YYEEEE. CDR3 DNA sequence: TGTGCCAGCAGCCGTGGGACAGGGGGCCTCACCGGGGAGCTGTTTTTT. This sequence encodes CASSRGTGGLTGELFF.

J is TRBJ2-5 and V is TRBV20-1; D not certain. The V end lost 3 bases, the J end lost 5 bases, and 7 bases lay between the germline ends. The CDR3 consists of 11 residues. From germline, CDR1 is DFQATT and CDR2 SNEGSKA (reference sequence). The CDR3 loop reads CSARGAETQYF. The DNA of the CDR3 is TGCAGTGCTAGGGGCGCGGAGACCCAGTACTTC.

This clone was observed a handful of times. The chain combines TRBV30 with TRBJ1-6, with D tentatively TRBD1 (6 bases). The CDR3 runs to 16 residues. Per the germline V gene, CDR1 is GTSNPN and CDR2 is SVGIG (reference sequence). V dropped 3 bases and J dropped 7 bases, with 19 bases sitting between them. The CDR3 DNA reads TGTGCCTGGAGCCTTCTCAAAGGGGACATCAATTCACCCCTCCACTTT. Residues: CAWSLLKGDINSPLHF.

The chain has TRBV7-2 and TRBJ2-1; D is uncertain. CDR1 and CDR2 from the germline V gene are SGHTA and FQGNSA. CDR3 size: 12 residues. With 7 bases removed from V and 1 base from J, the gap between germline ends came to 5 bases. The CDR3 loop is CASTTSYNEQFF. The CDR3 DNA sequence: TGTGCCAGCACAACTTCCTACAATGAGCAGTTCTTC.

The CDR3 protein is CAISTNLAGSTDTQYF. The CDR3 region has the DNA TGTGCCATCAGTACCAATCTGGCAGGTAGCACAGATACGCAGTATTTT. J is TRBJ2-3 and V is TRBV10-3; D is undetermined. In germline, CDR1 is ENHRY, CDR2 SYGVKD. CDR3 length: 16 amino acids. V gave up 5 bases and J gave up 0 bases, with 15 bases separating them.

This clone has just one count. The CDR3 loop is CSAANLGSGRLQETQYF. The DNA for the CDR3 is TGCAGCGCCGCGAATTTGGGTAGCGGGAGGCTCCAAGAGACCCAGTACTTC. The V and J genes are TRBV29-1 and TRBJ2-5; TRBD2 matches 10 bases. The CDR3 sequence is 17 residues long. V trimming: 7 bases; J trimming: 1 base; junction bases outside the gene matches: 15. Germline V lookup: CDR1 SQVTM, CDR2 ANQGSEA. The full variable domain, its missing parts supplied by reference TRBV29-1 and TRBJ2-5, is SAVISQKPSRDICQRGTSLTIQCQVDSQVTMMFWYRQQPGQSLTLIATANQGSEATYESGFVIDKFPISRPNLTFSTLTVSNMSPEDSSIYLCSAANLGSGRLQETQYFGPGTRLLVL.

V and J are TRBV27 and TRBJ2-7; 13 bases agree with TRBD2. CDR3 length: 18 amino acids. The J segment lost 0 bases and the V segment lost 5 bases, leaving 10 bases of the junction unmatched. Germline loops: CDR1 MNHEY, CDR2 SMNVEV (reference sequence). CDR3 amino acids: CASSPTPGTSGNSYEQYF. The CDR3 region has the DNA TGTGCCAGCAGTCCCACCCCCGGGACTAGCGGGAACTCCTACGAGCAGTACTTC.

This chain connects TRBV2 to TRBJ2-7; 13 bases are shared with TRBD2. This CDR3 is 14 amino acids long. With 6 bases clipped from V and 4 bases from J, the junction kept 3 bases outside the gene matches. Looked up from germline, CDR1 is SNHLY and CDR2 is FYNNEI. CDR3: CASRWTSGSYEQYF. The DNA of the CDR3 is TGTGCCAGCAGGTGGACTAGCGGGAGTTACGAGCAGTACTTC.

The CDR3 protein is CASTNGLTGADNYGYTF. The CDR3 coding sequence is TGCGCCAGCACCAATGGCCTCACAGGGGCGGATAACTATGGCTACACCTTC. The chain is built from TRBV5-1 and TRBJ1-2, with TRBD1 matching over 7 bases. The CDR3 is 17 amino acids. The germline V gene encodes CDR1 SGHRS and CDR2 YFSETQ. V dropped 6 bases and J dropped 1; count of bases not matched to a gene: 15.

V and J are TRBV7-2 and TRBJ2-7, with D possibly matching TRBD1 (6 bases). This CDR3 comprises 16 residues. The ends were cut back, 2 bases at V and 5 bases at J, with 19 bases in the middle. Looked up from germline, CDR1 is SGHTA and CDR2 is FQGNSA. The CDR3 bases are TGTGCCAGCAGCTTAAATGCGGCCACAGGGTCTGACGAGCAGTACTTC. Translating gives CASSLNAATGSDEQYF.

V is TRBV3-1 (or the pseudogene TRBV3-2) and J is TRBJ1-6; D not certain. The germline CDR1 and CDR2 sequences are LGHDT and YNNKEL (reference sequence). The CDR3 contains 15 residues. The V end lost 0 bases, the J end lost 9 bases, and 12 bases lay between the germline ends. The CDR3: CASSQESRPGSPLHF. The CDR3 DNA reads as TGTGCCAGCAGCCAAGAGAGTAGACCGGGTTCACCCCTCCACTTT.

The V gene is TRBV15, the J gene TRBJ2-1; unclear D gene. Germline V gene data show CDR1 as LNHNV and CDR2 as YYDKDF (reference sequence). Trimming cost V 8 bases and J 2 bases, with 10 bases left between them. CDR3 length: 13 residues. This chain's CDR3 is CATQARAYNEQFF. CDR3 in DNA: TGTGCCACCCAGGCCCGAGCCTACAATGAGCAGTTCTTC. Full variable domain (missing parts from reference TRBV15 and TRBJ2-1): DAMVIQNPRYQVTQFGKPVTLSCSQTLNHNVMYWYQQKSSQAPKLLFHYYDKDFNNEADTPDNFQSRRPNTSFCFLDIRSPGLGDTAMYLCATQARAYNEQFFGPGTRLTVL.

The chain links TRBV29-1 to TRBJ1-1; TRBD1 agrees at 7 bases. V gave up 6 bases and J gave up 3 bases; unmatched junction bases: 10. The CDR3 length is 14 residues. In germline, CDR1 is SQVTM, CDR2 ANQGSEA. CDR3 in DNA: TGCAGCGTACCCGGGACAGCCATCGACACTGAAGCTTTCTTT. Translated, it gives CSVPGTAIDTEAFF.

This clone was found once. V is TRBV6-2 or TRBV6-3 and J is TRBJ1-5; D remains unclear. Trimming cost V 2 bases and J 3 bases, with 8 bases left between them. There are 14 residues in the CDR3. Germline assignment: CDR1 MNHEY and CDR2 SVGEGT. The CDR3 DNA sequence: TGTGCCAGCAGTTACAAGGTTTTCAATCAGCCCCAGCATTTT. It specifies CASSYKVFNQPQHF.

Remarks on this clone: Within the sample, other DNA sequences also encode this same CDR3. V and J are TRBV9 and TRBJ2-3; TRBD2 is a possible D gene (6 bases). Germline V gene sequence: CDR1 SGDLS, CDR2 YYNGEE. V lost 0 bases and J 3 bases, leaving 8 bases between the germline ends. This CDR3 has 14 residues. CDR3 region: CASSVVGGTDTQYF. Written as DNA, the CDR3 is TGTGCCAGCAGCGTAGTTGGAGGGACAGATACGCAGTATTTT.

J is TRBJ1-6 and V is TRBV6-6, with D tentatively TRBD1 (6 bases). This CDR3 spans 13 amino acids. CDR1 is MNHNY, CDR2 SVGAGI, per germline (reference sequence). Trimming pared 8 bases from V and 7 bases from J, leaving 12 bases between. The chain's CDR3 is CASRNRENSPLHF. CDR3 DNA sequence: TGTGCCAGCCGTAACAGGGAAAATTCACCCCTCCACTTT.